This T cell receptor (beta chain) was identified in a study of identifying expanded T cells in peripheral blood. Repertoires were generated with immunoSEQ multiplex PCR, while TCRdb's copy carries only in-frame clones and drops some. The repertoire includes about 85,000 clones, approximately 90% of them detected once, and approximately 3% sits in the top ten. The source of this sequence is a person aged 18 to 70 in good health. Sequenced material: blood.

Here the CDR3 reads CALIRGVTDTQYF. Written as DNA, the CDR3 is TGTGCCTTAATCAGGGGAGTTACAGATACGCAGTATTTT. The chain recombines TRBV30 with TRBJ2-3; TRBD1 is a possible D gene (6 bases). Germline V lookup: CDR1 GTSNPN, CDR2 SVGIG (reference sequence). This CDR3 spans 13 amino acids. Trimming stripped 7 bases from V and 3 bases from J, with 14 bases between.